This paragraph reports one TCR beta chain. This clonotype was observed a single time. Its cognate antigen has yet to be identified. No qualities accompany the bases; no much larger clone lies one base away. One read amounts to weak evidence. This sample was included in a study of vaccination and CD4 T cells after COVID-19 (dated 2022 in TCRdb). In terms of the full investigation: Convalescent patients had a positive SARS-CoV-2 result on nasal swab PCR, and of these patients, several had mild disease and one had severe disease. Six males and four females were included in the convalescent cohort, with two Hispanic individuals, seven Caucasians, two Asians and one multiracial person represented. Two doses of either the Pfizer-BioNTech BNT162b2 vaccine (n=8) or the Moderna mRNA-1273 vaccine (n=2) were administered to participants. Post-COVID blood samples were collected from convalescent patients a median of around 100 days after diagnosis, with a range of roughly 30 to 170 days. Post-vaccine blood samples were collected a median of approximately 77 days after the second vaccine dose, ranging from about 14 to 241 days. For a few convalescent patients, samples were collected at an early post-vaccination timepoint (day 14) as well as at a late post-vaccination timepoint (days 161 to 241). Culture stimuli were overlapping spike peptide pools from SARS-CoV-2 and from the common cold coronaviruses HCoV-NL63, HCoV-OC43 and HCoV-229E. Control cultures used a CEFX viral epitope pool as positive control, an HIV-1 Nef peptide pool as negative control, or no peptide. In under twelve COVID-19 convalescent patients and a handful of infection-naive healthy vaccine recipients, researchers compared the spike-specific CD4+ TCR repertoire from before mRNA vaccination with the repertoire from after. Broader findings and caveats from the paper: Relatively few convalescent patients were included in the study, and early timepoints after natural infection were not analyzed. Of the vaccine-specific clones in convalescent patients, 304 of 307, or nearly all, reacted only to SARS-CoV-2 spike and did not cross-react with common cold coronaviruses. An increase in the median number of SARS-CoV-2-reactive clonotypes from 21 after infection to 38 after vaccination was observed, but the change was not found to be significant. In convalescent patients, a median approximately 86% of post-vaccine SARS-CoV-2-reactive clones were detected only after vaccination, and vaccine-specific priming was suggested by this finding.

V is pared back by 0 bases and J by 5 bases, with 14 bases lying between the germline termini. Inclusive of the bounding cysteine and phenylalanine, the CDR3 is 16 residues long. Only the CDR3 DNA is retained, 48 bases long and in frame from the first base. The germline V gene yields LGHNA for CDR1 and YNFKEQ for CDR2. Receptor libraries were prepared by PCR. TCR sequencing of DNA from cultured CD4+ T cells used the Oncomine TCR Beta short-read assay at the Johns Hopkins FTIC core. The QIAamp micro DNA kit was used to extract genomic DNA from the cultured CD4+ T cells. Oncomine TCR Beta libraries made from cultured CD4+ T cells were pooled using unique dual indexes and sequenced on an Illumina iSeq 100. The source study handled its data this way. Non-productive sequences were filtered out, and CDR3s that did not start with C, did not end with F or W, or were shorter than 7 amino acids were discarded. The MANAFEST web application identified antigen-specific clonotypes by comparing peptide-stimulated wells against reference wells and other culture wells. Positive clones required FDR below 0.05, an odds ratio above 5, and productive frequency above 0.1% in at least two of three replicate wells. Clonotypes that were significantly expanded in both SARS-CoV-2 spike wells and at least one common cold coronavirus spike condition were defined as cross-reactive. Levenshtein distances (stringdist) and unrooted phylogenetic trees (ape) in R version 3.6.1 were used to assess CDR3 homology. TCRdb ran its own pipeline on the public reads, namely fastp trimming at Q25 and MiXCR clone calling, and kept in-frame beta chains. A single entry per CDR3 protein holds the most common genes and DNA from its merged rows. TCRdb assigned the V and J calls; the authors' analysis was not used. Present in this sample are about 15,000 distinct CDR3 sequences, roughly 50% of which were seen just once. The ten largest clonotypes hold around 21% of the sample.

The sample's time point label is to be understood as: late sampling 161 to 241 days after vaccination in a few convalescent patients. In light of the paper, this sample's treatment or condition label describes: roughly nine-day PBMC culture with coronavirus spike peptide pools or control peptides (ViraFEST assay). The study used the ViraFEST assay, which expanded antigen-specific T cells with peptide pools and then identified expanded clonotypes by TCR sequencing. The convalescent patients' positive SARS-CoV-2 PCR tests were from March to December 2020, which was before the Alpha, Beta and Delta variants emerged in the United States. PBMCs were cultured at 1.5 million to 2 million per well in IMDM supplemented with approximately 5.4% human AB serum and 10 IU/ml IL-2, with roughly 10 ug/ml peptide pools added. Half of the culture medium was replaced with fresh IL-2-containing medium on days 3 and 7. After 10 to 11 days of culture, CD4+ T cells were isolated by negative selection with the EasySep CD4+ T cell isolation kit. Ficoll-Paque Plus gradient centrifugation was used to isolate PBMCs from whole blood, and the isolated PBMCs were then either used fresh or cryopreserved at -140C. Each culture condition was generally run in triplicate wells.

Sequenced here: CD4+ T cells from blood, cultured in vitro, sampled about 7 months after SARS-CoV-2 vaccination. The chain was built from TRBV4-2 and TRBJ1-5; no D gene call is confident. This receptor was obtained from a human donor who had recovered from COVID-19. The DNA reads TGTGCCAGCAGCCAAGATCGGTACAGAGAGTATCAGCCCCAGCATTTT. Translated, this gives CASSQDRYREYQPQHF.